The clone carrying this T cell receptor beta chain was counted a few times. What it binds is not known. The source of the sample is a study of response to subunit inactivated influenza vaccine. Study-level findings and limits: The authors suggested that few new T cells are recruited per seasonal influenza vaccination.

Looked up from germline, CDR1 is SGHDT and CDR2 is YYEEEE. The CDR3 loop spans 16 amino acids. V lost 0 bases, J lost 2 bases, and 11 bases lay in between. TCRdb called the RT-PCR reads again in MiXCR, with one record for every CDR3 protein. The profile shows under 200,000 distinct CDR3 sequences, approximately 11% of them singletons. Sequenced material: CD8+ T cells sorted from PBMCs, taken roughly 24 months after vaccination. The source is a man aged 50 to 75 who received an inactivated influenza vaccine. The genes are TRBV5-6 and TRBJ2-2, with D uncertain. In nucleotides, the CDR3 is TGTGCCAGCAGCTTGGAGGGTTACCTTAACACCGGGGAGCTGTTTTTT. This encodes CASSLEGYLNTGELFF. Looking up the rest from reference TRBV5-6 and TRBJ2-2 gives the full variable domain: DAGVTQSPTHLIKTRGQQVTLRCSPKSGHDTVSWYQQALGQGPQFIFQYYEEEERQRGNFPDRFSGHQFPNYSSELNVNALLLGDSALYLCASSLEGYLNTGELFFGEGSRLTVL.